The clone carrying this T cell receptor (beta chain) appeared a few times. The antigen remains unidentified. The data originate from a study of T cell repertoires in cytomegalovirus infection. Study at large: Public TCR beta signatures indicated both CMV infection and matching HLA type.

Germline assignment: CDR1 LNHDA and CDR2 SQIVND (reference sequence). This CDR3 comprises 13 residues. The ends were cut back, 9 bases at V and 4 bases at J, with 13 bases in the middle. A single record per CDR3 protein comes from TCRdb applying MiXCR to the reads. The sample lists just over 300,000 distinct CDR3 sequences, roughly 17% seen once, with around 13% in the top ten. Study findings and constraints: What dominated the ex vivo response were HLA-C-restricted CMV-specific TCR beta clonotypes. Carriage of CMV together with the relevant HLA was identifiable through cumulative public TCR beta family frequency.

The specimen sequenced was PBMCs. This clonotype was obtained from a human donor in good health (CMV status not recorded). Some clones in this sample may be carry-over from other donors' samples. The V and J genes are TRBV19 and TRBJ1-5; tentative D call: TRBD1 (5 bases). In DNA, the CDR3 is TGTGCCAGCGGGACGGAAGAAAATCAGCCCCAGCATTTT. Translating gives CASGTEENQPQHF.